The 8 T cell receptor beta chains listed next were all sequenced from one sample in a study of siplizumab effects on memory and regulatory T cells. Sequenced by immunoSEQ multiplex PCR; TCRdb stores in-frame clones only, minus some. The data contain approximately 82,000 clones, roughly 87% of them seen just once; the ten biggest clones take up 1.5% to 1.7%. Source material: Tregs sorted from blood. All receptors derive from a human donor in good health.

This chain links TRBV5-6 with TRBJ2-1, with unresolved D. V lost 2 bases and J lost 8, with 11 bases in between. Germline-derived CDR1 and CDR2 are SGHDT and YYEEEE. This CDR3 has 13 residues. The CDR3 region has the DNA TGTGCCAGCAGCTTCTGGGAAAGAGATGAGCAGTTCTTC. Encoded protein: CASSFWERDEQFF.

The chain combines TRBV5-4 with TRBJ1-2; possibly TRBD1 for D (6 bases). This CDR3 is built from 13 residues. From germline, CDR1 is SGHNT and CDR2 YYREEE (reference sequence). V was shortened by 5 bases and J by 0 bases, with 8 bases between the two germline ends. The CDR3 sequence: CASRGGSNYGYTF. The CDR3 nucleotides are TGTGCCAGCAGGGGGGGCTCTAACTATGGCTACACCTTC.

The V call is TRBV2, the J call TRBJ2-7; no reliable D call. The CDR3 loop spans 13 amino acids. Trimming shortened V by 8 bases and J by 2 bases, and 13 bases separated the two germline ends. CDR1 is SNHLY and CDR2 is FYNNEI in the germline V gene. The chain's CDR3 is CASGSPQPYEQYF. The CDR3 nucleotides are TGTGCCAGCGGGTCACCTCAGCCCTACGAGCAGTACTTC.

The chain joins TRBV5-1 to TRBJ2-7, with TRBD2 as a possible D gene (6 bases). Germline lookup yields CDR1 SGHRS and CDR2 YFSETQ. CDR3 length: 14 amino acids. The V gene lost 2 bases and the J gene lost 5 bases, with 14 bases spanning the gap. Here the CDR3 reads CASSLSGGWDEQYF. For the CDR3, the DNA is TGCGCCAGCAGCTTAAGTGGAGGGTGGGACGAGCAGTACTTC.

This chain links TRBV21-1 with TRBJ1-2; TRBD1 was called by the table and not checked on the DNA. TRBV21-1 is designated a pseudogene. There are 17 residues in the CDR3. The CDR3 loop reads CASISSRTGPSNYGYTF. The CDR3 DNA reads as TGTGCCAGCATCTCCAGTAGAACAGGCCCATCTAACTATGGCTACACCTTC.

This chain uses TRBV5-4 with TRBJ2-2; TRBD2 is a possible D gene (5 bases). The CDR3 extends over 15 amino acids. V was clipped by 6 bases and J by 6 bases, with 18 bases between them. Germline CDR1 and CDR2: SGHNT and YYREEE (reference sequence). The CDR3 here is CASTFAPGIPGELFF. As DNA, the CDR3 is TGTGCCAGCACTTTCGCCCCGGGGATTCCCGGGGAGCTGTTTTTT.

This sequence joins TRBV5-1 and TRBJ2-5; tentative D call: TRBD1 (6 bases). Germline V gene data show CDR1 as SGHRS and CDR2 as YFSETQ. V lost 0 bases and J lost 1, with 10 bases in between. CDR3 length: 15 residues. CDR3: CASSLAGQFQETQYF. The DNA of the CDR3 is TGCGCCAGCAGCTTGGCAGGACAGTTCCAAGAGACCCAGTACTTC.

V gene TRBV7-8 combines with J gene TRBJ1-1; TRBD1 matches 9 bases. With 3 bases clipped from V and 3 bases from J, the junction kept 2 bases outside the gene matches. The CDR3 spans 14 residues. Germline CDR1 reads SGHVS; CDR2 reads FQNEAQ. DNA of the CDR3: TGTGCCAGCAGCTTCGGACAGGGGCACACTGAAGCTTTCTTT. It encodes CASSFGQGHTEAFF.